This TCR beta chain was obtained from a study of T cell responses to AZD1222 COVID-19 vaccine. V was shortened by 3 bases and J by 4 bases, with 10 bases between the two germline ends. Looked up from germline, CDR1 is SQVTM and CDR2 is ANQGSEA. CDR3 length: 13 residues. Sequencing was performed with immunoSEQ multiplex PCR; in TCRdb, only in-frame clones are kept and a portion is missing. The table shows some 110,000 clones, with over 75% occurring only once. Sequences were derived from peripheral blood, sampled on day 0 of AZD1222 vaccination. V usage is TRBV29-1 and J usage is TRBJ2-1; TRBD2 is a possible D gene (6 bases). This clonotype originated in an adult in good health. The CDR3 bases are TGCAGCGTTGAGTCGACTAGGTACAATGAGCAGTTCTTC. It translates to CSVESTRYNEQFF.